The entry below gives a single T cell receptor beta chain sequence along with its context. Its specificity is not known. Sequenced by immunoSEQ multiplex PCR; TCRdb stores in-frame clones only, minus some. The table has about 100,000 clones, around 87% seen once; the top ten hold 3.5% to 4.5%. This entry comes from a study of T cell responses to AZD1222 COVID-19 vaccine. Study outcomes and limitations: Samples come after the peak T cell response, not at day 14. Only six or seven AZD1222 recipients tested seropositive at baseline.

The CDR3 has 14 residues. V lost 6 bases and J lost 0, with 10 bases in between. CDR1 is SGHTA and CDR2 is FQGNSA in the germline V gene. The V call is TRBV7-2, the J call TRBJ2-3; D not resolved. Sample: peripheral blood, taken on day 0 of MenACWY control vaccination. The receptor's source is an adult in good health. The CDR3, as DNA: TGTGCCAGCAGTCCGACCCTAAGCACAGATACGCAGTATTTT. Protein sequence: CASSPTLSTDTQYF.